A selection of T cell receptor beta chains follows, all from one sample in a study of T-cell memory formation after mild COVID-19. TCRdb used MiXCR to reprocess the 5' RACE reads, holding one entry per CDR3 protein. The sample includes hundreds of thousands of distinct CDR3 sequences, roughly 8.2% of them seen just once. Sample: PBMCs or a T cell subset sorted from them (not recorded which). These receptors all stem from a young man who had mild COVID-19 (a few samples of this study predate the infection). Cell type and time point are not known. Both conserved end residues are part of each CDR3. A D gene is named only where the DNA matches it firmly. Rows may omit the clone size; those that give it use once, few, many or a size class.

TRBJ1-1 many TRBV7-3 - TGTGCCAGCTCGGGACACTACACTGAAGCTTTCTTT CASSGHYTEAFF
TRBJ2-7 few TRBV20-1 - TGCAGTGCTAGTATTGGGCCCGCGACGGTCGAGCAGTACTTC CSASIGPATVEQYF
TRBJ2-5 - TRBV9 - TGTGCCAGCAGCGTAGACCCCGGGCGGTCTGTTCAGACCCAGTACTTC CASSVDPGRSVQTQYF
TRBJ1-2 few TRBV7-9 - TGTGCCAGCAGTCGCGACCCGTGGGGAGGCTACACCTTC CASSRDPWGGYTF
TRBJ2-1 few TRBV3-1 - TGTGCCAGCAGCCAACAGGGAAGGAATGAGCAGTTCTTC CASSQQGRNEQFF
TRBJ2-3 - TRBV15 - TGTGCCACCAGCGGTCGAGGGACAGATACGCAGTATTTT CATSGRGTDTQYF
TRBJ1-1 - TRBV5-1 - TGCGCCAGCAGCTTGGGATCCAGGGACGAACCCACTGAAGCTTTCTTT CASSLGSRDEPTEAFF
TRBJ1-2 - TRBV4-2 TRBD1 TGTGCCAGCAGCCAAGGGGACAGGGGAAGGAGCGACTATGGCTACACCTTC CASSQGDRGRSDYGYTF
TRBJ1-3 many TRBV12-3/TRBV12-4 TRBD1 TGTGCCAGCAGTACCGGGACAGGGGGCGGAAACACCATATATTTT CASSTGTGGGNTIYF
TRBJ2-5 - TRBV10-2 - TGCGCCAGCAGTGTACCCGATCCTCGGGACGGACAAGAGACCCAGTACTTC CASSVPDPRDGQETQYF
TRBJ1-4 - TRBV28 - TGTGCCAGCAGTTTAGCCCAGGCAACTAATGAAAAACTGTTTTTT CASSLAQATNEKLFF
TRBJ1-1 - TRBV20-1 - TGCAGTGCTTCACAGGGCCTAGAAGCTTTCTTT CSASQGLEAFF
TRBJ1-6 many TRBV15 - TGTGCCACCAGCAGACAGGGCTATAATTCACCCCTCCACTTT CATSRQGYNSPLHF
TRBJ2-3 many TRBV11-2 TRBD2 TGTGCCAGCATCACCCAGGGACTAGCGGTAGATACGCAGTATTTT CASITQGLAVDTQYF
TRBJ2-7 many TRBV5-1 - TGCGCCAGCAGCTTGGTAGGGGGATCCTACGAGCAGTACTTC CASSLVGGSYEQYF
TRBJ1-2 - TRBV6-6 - TGTGCCAGCAGTTATGACCCAACACTCAGGGACGGCTGCACCTTC CASSYDPTLRDGCTF
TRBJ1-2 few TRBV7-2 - TGTGCCAGCAGCTTACGGGCAGGGTCCAACTATGGCTACACCTTC CASSLRAGSNYGYTF